The entry that follows covers one T cell receptor (beta chain) sequence. This entry is derived from a study of blood T cell repertoires in COVID-19. The repertoire was sequenced with immunoSEQ multiplex PCR; TCRdb's copy has only in-frame clones and lacks some. The sample lists around 150,000 clones; around four fifths were seen once. With V trimmed by 3 bases and J by 8 bases, 9 bases remained unmatched. Germline CDR1 reads MDHEN; CDR2 reads SYDVKM. The CDR3 spans 15 residues. This TCR was sampled from a man between 65 and 80 years old with acute or convalescent COVID-19. What was sequenced was peripheral blood. This chain joins TRBV28 and TRBJ1-4; 7 bases map to TRBD1. CDR3 DNA: TGTGCCAGCAGTTTGGGAAAGGGGGCAGGGGAAAAACTGTTTTTT. This sequence encodes CASSLGKGAGEKLFF.